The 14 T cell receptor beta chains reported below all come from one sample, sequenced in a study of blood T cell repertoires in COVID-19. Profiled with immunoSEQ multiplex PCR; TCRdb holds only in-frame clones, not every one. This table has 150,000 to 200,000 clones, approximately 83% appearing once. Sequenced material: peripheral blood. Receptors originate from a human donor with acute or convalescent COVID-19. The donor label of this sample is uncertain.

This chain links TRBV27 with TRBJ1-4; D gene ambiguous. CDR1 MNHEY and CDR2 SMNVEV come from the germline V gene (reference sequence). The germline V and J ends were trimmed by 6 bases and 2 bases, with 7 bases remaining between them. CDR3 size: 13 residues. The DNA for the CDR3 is TGTGCCAGCAGGTTTCAGACTAATGAAAAACTGTTTTTT. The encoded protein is CASRFQTNEKLFF.

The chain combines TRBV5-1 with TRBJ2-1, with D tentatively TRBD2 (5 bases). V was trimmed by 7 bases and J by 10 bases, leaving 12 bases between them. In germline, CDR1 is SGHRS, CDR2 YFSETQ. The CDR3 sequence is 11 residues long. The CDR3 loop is CASSSGWEQFF. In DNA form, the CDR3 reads TGCGCCAGCTCATCGGGGTGGGAGCAGTTCTTC.

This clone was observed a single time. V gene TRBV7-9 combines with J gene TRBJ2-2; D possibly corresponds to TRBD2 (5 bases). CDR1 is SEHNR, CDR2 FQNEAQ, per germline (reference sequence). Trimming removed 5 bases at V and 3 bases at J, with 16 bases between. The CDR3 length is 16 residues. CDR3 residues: CASSLGGRIDTGELFF. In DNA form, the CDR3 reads TGTGCCAGCAGCCTCGGAGGCAGGATCGACACCGGGGAGCTGTTTTTT.

The CDR3 is CASSLGQGGTGNTIYF. CDR3 bases: TGTGCCAGCAGCTTAGGGCAGGGCGGGACTGGAAACACCATATATTTT. V usage is TRBV5-4 and J usage is TRBJ1-3; perhaps TRBD1 as D (5 bases). V lost 2 bases to trimming and J lost 2 bases, with 14 bases between them. The CDR3 length is 16 residues. Germline V CDR1 and CDR2: SGHNT, YYREEE (reference sequence).

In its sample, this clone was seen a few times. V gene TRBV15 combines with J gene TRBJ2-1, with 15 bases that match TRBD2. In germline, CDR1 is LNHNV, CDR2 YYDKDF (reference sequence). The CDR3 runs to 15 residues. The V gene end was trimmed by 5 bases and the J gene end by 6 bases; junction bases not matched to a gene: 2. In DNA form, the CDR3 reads TGTGCCACCAGCGGACTAGCGGGGGGGCGCAATGAGCAGTTCTTC. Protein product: CATSGLAGGRNEQFF.

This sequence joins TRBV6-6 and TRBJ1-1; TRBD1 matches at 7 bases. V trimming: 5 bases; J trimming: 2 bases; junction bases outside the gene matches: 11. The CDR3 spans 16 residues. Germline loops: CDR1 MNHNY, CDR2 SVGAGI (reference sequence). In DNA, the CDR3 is TGTGCCAGCAGTAAACGGACAGGAAGATCAAACACTGAAGCTTTCTTT. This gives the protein CASSKRTGRSNTEAFF.

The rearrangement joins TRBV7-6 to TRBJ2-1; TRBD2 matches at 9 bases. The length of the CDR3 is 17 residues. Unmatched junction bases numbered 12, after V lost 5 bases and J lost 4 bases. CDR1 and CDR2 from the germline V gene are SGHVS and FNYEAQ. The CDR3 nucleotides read TGTGCCAGCAGCCCCCGTTATCGGCTAGCGGGGTACAATGAGCAGTTCTTC. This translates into CASSPRYRLAGYNEQFF.

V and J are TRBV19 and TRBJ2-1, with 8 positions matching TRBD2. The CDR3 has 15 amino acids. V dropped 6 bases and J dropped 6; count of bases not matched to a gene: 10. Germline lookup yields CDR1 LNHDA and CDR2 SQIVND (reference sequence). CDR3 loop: CASSRETSDINEQFF. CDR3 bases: TGTGCCAGTAGCAGGGAGACTAGCGACATCAATGAGCAGTTCTTC.

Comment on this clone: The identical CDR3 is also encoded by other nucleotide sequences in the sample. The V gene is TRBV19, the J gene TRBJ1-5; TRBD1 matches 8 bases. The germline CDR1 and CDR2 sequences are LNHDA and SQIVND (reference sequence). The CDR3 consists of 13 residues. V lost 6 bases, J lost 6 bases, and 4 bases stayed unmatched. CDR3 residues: CASSGTGGQPQHF. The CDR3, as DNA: TGTGCCAGTAGCGGGACAGGCGGTCAGCCCCAGCATTTT.

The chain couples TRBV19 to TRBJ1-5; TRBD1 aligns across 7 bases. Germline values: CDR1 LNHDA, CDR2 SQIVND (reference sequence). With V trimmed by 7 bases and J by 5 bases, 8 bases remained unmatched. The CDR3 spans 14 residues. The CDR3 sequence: CASTKQGTYQPQHF. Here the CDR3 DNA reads TGTGCCAGTACCAAACAGGGGACTTATCAGCCCCAGCATTTT.

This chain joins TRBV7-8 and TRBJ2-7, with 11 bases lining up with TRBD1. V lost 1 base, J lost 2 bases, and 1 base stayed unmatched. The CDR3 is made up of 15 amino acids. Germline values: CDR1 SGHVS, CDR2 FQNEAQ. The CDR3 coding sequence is TGTGCCAGCAGCTTAGGGGACAGGGGGACCTACGAGCAGTACTTC. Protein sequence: CASSLGDRGTYEQYF.

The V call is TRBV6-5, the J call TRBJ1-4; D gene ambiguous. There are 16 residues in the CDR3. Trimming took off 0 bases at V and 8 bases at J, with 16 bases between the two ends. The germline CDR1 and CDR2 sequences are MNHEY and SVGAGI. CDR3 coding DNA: TGTGCCAGCAGTTACTCCCGACTGCTCATACGGGAAAAACTGTTTTTT. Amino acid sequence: CASSYSRLLIREKLFF.

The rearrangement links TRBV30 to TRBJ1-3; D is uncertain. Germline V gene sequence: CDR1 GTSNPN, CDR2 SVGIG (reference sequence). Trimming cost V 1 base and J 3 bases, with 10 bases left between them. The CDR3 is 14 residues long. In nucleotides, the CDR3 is TGTGCCTGGAGTGCAGGCAGCCATGGAAACACCATATATTTT. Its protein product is CAWSAGSHGNTIYF.

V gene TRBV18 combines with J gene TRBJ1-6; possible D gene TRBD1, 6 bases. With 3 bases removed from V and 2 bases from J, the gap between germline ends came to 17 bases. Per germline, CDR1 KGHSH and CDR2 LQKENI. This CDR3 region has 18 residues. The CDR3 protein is CASSPVNRASPYNSPLHF. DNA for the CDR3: TGTGCCAGCTCACCCGTTAACAGGGCATCGCCCTATAATTCACCCCTCCACTTT.